The 31 T cell receptor beta chains presented below share a single source sample, sequenced in a study of shared clonotypes between healthy human individuals. Assay: immunoSEQ multiplex PCR; the TCRdb copy retains only in-frame clones and omits some. This table holds roughly 500,000 clones, 79% found once. Sequencing used PBMCs. These receptors all come from a woman in her forties in good health. Some clones in this sample may be carry-over from other donors' samples.

The chain uses TRBV2 and TRBJ2-3; either TRBD1 or TRBD2 may supply D (5 bases each). CDR3 length: 15 residues. V was cut by 3 bases and J by 2 bases, with 12 bases left in between. CDR1 is SNHLY, CDR2 FYNNEI, per germline. The CDR3 region is CASSDWGLLTDTQYF. CDR3 sequence (DNA): TGTGCCAGCAGTGATTGGGGGTTACTCACAGATACGCAGTATTTT.

This clone was found once. The V gene is TRBV5-1, the J gene TRBJ2-2; 10 nucleotides agree with TRBD1. Germline V gene data show CDR1 as SGHRS and CDR2 as YFSETQ. V was pared by 4 bases and J by 4 bases, with 7 bases of the junction left unmatched. The CDR3 runs 16 residues. CDR3 in amino acids: CASSPRRDRGTGELFF. The CDR3 nucleotides are TGCGCCAGCAGCCCCAGGCGGGACAGGGGCACCGGGGAGCTGTTTTTT.

In its sample, this clone was seen many times. The CDR3 here is CASSLGGGRETQYF. DNA of the CDR3: TGTGCCAGCAGCTTAGGTGGCGGGAGAGAGACCCAGTACTTC. V gene TRBV11-3 combines with J gene TRBJ2-5, with TRBD2 matching over 7 bases. Unmatched junction bases numbered 3, after V lost 1 base and J lost 4 bases. The CDR3 is made up of 14 amino acids. The germline V gene has CDR1 SGHNT and CDR2 YENEEA.

The rearrangement links TRBV28 to TRBJ2-5; 7 nucleotides agree with TRBD2. Germline CDR1 MDHEN, CDR2 SYDVKM. V shed 5 bases, J shed 3 bases, and the junction held 3 bases outside the gene matches. This CDR3 contains 13 residues. The CDR3 DNA reads TGTGCCAGCAGTAACGCGGGAGAAGAGACCCAGTACTTC. Amino acid sequence: CASSNAGEETQYF.

V usage is TRBV6-6 and J usage is TRBJ2-7; D may be TRBD1 (6 bases). Germline V CDR1 and CDR2: MNHNY, SVGAGI (reference sequence). The CDR3 has 15 amino acids. Trimming took off 0 bases at V and 2 bases at J, with 11 bases between the two ends. The CDR3 loop reads CASSYSTGDTYEQYF. The CDR3 nucleotides read TGTGCCAGCAGTTACTCGACAGGTGATACCTACGAGCAGTACTTC.

J is TRBJ1-1 and V is TRBV27, with a weak D call TRBD1 (5 bases). The CDR3 length is 14 residues. Trimming took off 2 bases at V and 0 bases at J, with 7 bases between the two ends. From germline, CDR1 is MNHEY and CDR2 SMNVEV (reference sequence). CDR3 sequence reads: CASSLLGVNTEAFF. The CDR3 region has the DNA TGTGCCAGCAGTTTACTGGGGGTGAACACTGAAGCTTTCTTT.

J is TRBJ2-3 and V is TRBV7-6; tentative D call: TRBD2 (5 bases). CDR3 length equals 14 residues. Germline CDR1 reads SGHVS; CDR2 reads FNYEAQ. V lost 1 base and J 6 bases, leaving 11 bases between the germline ends. CDR3 nucleotides: TGTGCCAGCAGCTTAGTAACTAGTCCGGATACGCAGTATTTT. The encoded protein is CASSLVTSPDTQYF.

The V call is TRBV6-1, the J call TRBJ2-7; 9 positions match TRBD1. Germline CDR1 is MNHNS and CDR2 is SASEGT. This CDR3 has 14 residues. V shed 4 bases, J shed 3 bases, and the junction held 4 bases outside the gene matches. CDR3 bases: TGTGCCAGCAGTGTGGGACAGGGAATCTACGAGCAGTACTTC. This codes for CASSVGQGIYEQYF.

This clone showed up just a few times. The chain couples TRBV28 to TRBJ2-2; 7 bases align to TRBD1. Germline loops: CDR1 MDHEN, CDR2 SYDVKM. This CDR3 has 15 residues. The V and J ends lost 3 bases and 7 bases, in that order; junction bases with no gene match: 8. The DNA of the CDR3 is TGTGCCAGCAGTTTTGAAGGGGGCGTCAACGGGGAGCTGTTTTTT. It translates to CASSFEGGVNGELFF.

The V and J genes are TRBV7-8 and TRBJ1-2; D unclear. This CDR3 region has 11 residues. Trimming left V 5 bases short and J 5 bases short, with 6 bases between. Germline assignment: CDR1 SGHVS and CDR2 FQNEAQ. The CDR3 region is CASSPLYGYTF. The CDR3 coding sequence is TGTGCCAGCAGCCCACTATATGGCTACACCTTC.

This clone appeared once. The rearrangement joins TRBV18 to TRBJ2-7, with TRBD1 matching 7 bases. The trim removed 3 bases at V and 1 base at J, leaving 6 bases unmatched. CDR1 KGHSH and CDR2 LQKENI come from the germline V gene. The CDR3 covers 15 residues. In DNA form, the CDR3 reads TGTGCCAGCTCACCTGACAGGGCCGCTTCCTACGAGCAGTACTTC. Its translation: CASSPDRAASYEQYF. Full variable domain (outside the CDR3, taken from reference TRBV18 and TRBJ2-7): NAGVMQNPRHLVRRRGQEARLRCSPMKGHSHVYWYRQLPEEGLKFMVYLQKENIIDESGMPKERFSAEFPKEGPSILRIQQVVRGDSAAYFCASSPDRAASYEQYFGPGTRLTVT.

This clone was recorded many times. One end of the junction fails to match germline, which may point to a read error. J is TRBJ2-3 and V is TRBV7-7; D remains unclear. Germline V gene sequence: CDR1 SSHAT, CDR2 FNYEAQ (reference sequence). The CDR3 is made up of 17 amino acids. The CDR3 coding sequence is TGTGCTAGCAGCCCCCGATGGGTAGCCAAGGCCGCAGATACGCAGTATTTT. Its protein is CASSPRWVAKAADTQYF.

The chain combines TRBV6-9 with TRBJ1-3; a possible D gene is TRBD1 (5 bases). CDR3 length: 14 residues. V was clipped by 8 bases and J by 0 bases, with 11 bases between them. Germline CDR1 and CDR2: MNHGY and SVAAGI. The DNA for the CDR3 is TGTGCCAGCGGCTCGGGGGGCTCTGGAAACACCATATATTTT. Translation gives CASGSGGSGNTIYF.

This clone was counted a single time. The gene calls are TRBV28 and TRBJ1-1; 9 bases fit TRBD1. Germline trimming cut 5 bases from V and 4 bases from J; bases unmatched to any gene: 5. Germline CDR1 MDHEN, CDR2 SYDVKM. CDR3 length: 14 amino acids. The chain's CDR3 is CASSPRQGGTEAFF. The CDR3 DNA reads as TGTGCCAGCAGTCCTCGACAGGGGGGCACTGAAGCTTTCTTT. Using reference TRBV28 and TRBJ1-1 for the parts outside the CDR3, the full variable domain is DVKVTQSSRYLVKRTGEKVFLECVQDMDHENMFWYRQDPGLGLRLIYFSYDVKMKEKGDIPEGYSVSREKKERFSLILESASTNQTSMYLCASSPRQGGTEAFFGQGTRLTVV.

The V call is TRBV2, the J call TRBJ1-6, with TRBD1 matching 9 bases. The CDR3 is 12 residues long. The V segment lost 3 bases and the J segment 12 bases; nucleotides outside the gene matches: 0. Germline-derived CDR1 and CDR2 are SNHLY and FYNNEI. The CDR3 DNA reads as TGTGCCAGCAGTGAGGGACAGGGACCCCTCCACTTT. It codes for CASSEGQGPLHF.

This clone came up a few times. The chain has TRBV7-8 and TRBJ2-2, with TRBD2 as a possible D gene (6 bases). Trimming stripped 0 bases from V and 5 bases from J, with 7 bases between. The CDR3 covers 14 residues. The germline CDR1 and CDR2 sequences are SGHVS and FQNEAQ. Here the CDR3 reads CASSLARGTGELFF. The CDR3 nucleotides read TGTGCCAGCAGCTTAGCCCGGGGGACCGGGGAGCTGTTTTTT.

The chain uses TRBV5-1 and TRBJ2-7; a weak D match, TRBD2 (6 bases). The V gene's germline CDR1 is SGHRS and CDR2 YFSETQ. Trimming took 4 bases from V and 0 from J, leaving 14 bases between them. The CDR3 consists of 15 residues. The CDR3 bases are TGCGCCAGCAGCGCCTGGGGAGGACGCTCCTACGAGCAGTACTTC. It encodes CASSAWGGRSYEQYF.

Concerning this clone itself: The junction departs from germline at one end; a sequencing error may be responsible. The CDR3, as DNA: TGTGCCGGCAGCTTAGGGAGGCTAGCGGGAGTACCTACGCAGTATTTT. Protein product: CAGSLGRLAGVPTQYF. The chain recombines TRBV7-2 with TRBJ2-3, with 10 bases aligning to TRBD2. In germline, CDR1 is SGHTA, CDR2 FQGNSA. The CDR3 runs 16 residues.

Here the CDR3 DNA reads TGCGCCAGCAGCCCGACTAGCGGGAGTTTAGAGCAGTTCTTC. Translating gives CASSPTSGSLEQFF. The chain is built from TRBV5-1 and TRBJ2-1; 12 nucleotides align to TRBD2. CDR1 and CDR2 (germline): SGHRS, YFSETQ. The CDR3 is 14 amino acids. Losses at the gene ends were 4 bases for V and 10 bases for J; bases not matched to a gene: 6.

The V call is TRBV2, the J call TRBJ1-1, with 7 bases fitting TRBD1. Trimming cost V 5 bases and J 6 bases; bases outside gene matches: 9. There are 14 residues in the CDR3. Germline V CDR1 and CDR2: SNHLY, FYNNEI. The CDR3, as DNA: TGTGCCAGCAGTTTTCGACAGGGTGGTTCTGAAGCTTTCTTT. Translation: CASSFRQGGSEAFF.

The chain recombines TRBV9 with TRBJ1-2; 11 positions agree with TRBD1. This CDR3 has 16 residues. Trimming removed 0 bases from V and 7 bases from J; junction bases left unmatched: 8. Per the germline V gene, CDR1 is SGDLS and CDR2 is YYNGEE. CDR3 sequence: CASSVDPGQGAGGYTF. The CDR3, as DNA: TGTGCCAGCAGCGTAGATCCTGGACAGGGGGCCGGTGGCTACACCTTC.

This chain links TRBV6-1 with TRBJ2-2; D may be TRBD1 or TRBD2 (5 bases each). The CDR3 spans 15 residues. Germline values: CDR1 MNHNS, CDR2 SASEGT. V dropped 5 bases and J dropped 5 bases, with 15 bases sitting between them. The CDR3 DNA follows: TGTGCCAGCAGTAGAACGGGACCACAGACCGGGGAGCTGTTTTTT. Protein product: CASSRTGPQTGELFF.

For this clone: Other DNA sequences in this sample translate to the same CDR3. The chain has TRBV9 and TRBJ2-1; D uncertain. The CDR3 has 14 amino acids. Germline CDR1 is SGDLS and CDR2 is YYNGEE. V was clipped by 0 bases and J by 0 bases, with 4 bases between them. CDR3 sequence reads: CASSVAGSYNEQFF. In DNA, the CDR3 is TGTGCCAGCAGCGTAGCGGGCTCCTACAATGAGCAGTTCTTC.

Remarks on this clone: This sample includes further DNA sequences coding for the same CDR3. This chain uses TRBV5-1 with TRBJ2-2; no clear D. The CDR3 is 15 amino acids. Germline CDR1 SGHRS, CDR2 YFSETQ. The germline V and J ends were trimmed by 0 bases and 2 bases, with 8 bases remaining between them. The CDR3 sequence: CASSLGGANTGELFF. The CDR3 DNA follows: TGCGCCAGCAGCTTGGGCGGAGCTAACACCGGGGAGCTGTTTTTT.

This chain joins TRBV28 and TRBJ2-7, with 8 bases lining up with TRBD1. Germline V gene sequence: CDR1 MDHEN, CDR2 SYDVKM. The CDR3 runs to 14 residues. With 5 bases clipped from V and 3 bases from J, the junction kept 6 bases outside the gene matches. Here the CDR3 reads CASSMTGVDYEQYF. The CDR3 DNA is TGTGCCAGCAGTATGACAGGGGTTGACTACGAGCAGTACTTC.

This clone was detected a few times. The chain links TRBV19 to TRBJ2-2, with no clear D. CDR1 is LNHDA and CDR2 is SQIVND in the germline V gene (reference sequence). V lost 6 bases and J 3 bases, leaving 2 bases between the germline ends. The CDR3 covers 11 residues. CDR3 sequence: CASSYTGELFF. DNA of the CDR3: TGTGCCAGTAGCTACACCGGGGAGCTGTTTTTT.

The V gene is TRBV5-1, the J gene TRBJ2-2, with D perhaps matching TRBD1 (6 bases). The CDR3 runs to 16 residues. Germline V lookup: CDR1 SGHRS, CDR2 YFSETQ. The germline V and J ends were trimmed by 4 bases and 0 bases, with 13 bases remaining between them. CDR3 loop: CASSPRQVTNTGELFF. The CDR3 coding sequence is TGCGCCAGCAGCCCTAGACAGGTCACGAACACCGGGGAGCTGTTTTTT.

This chain connects TRBV11-2 to TRBJ2-7, with 9 nucleotides matching TRBD1. The CDR3 runs 16 residues. Germline V gene lookup returns CDR1 SGHAT and CDR2 FQNNGV. Unmatched junction bases numbered 10, after V lost 5 bases and J lost 2 bases. This CDR3 reads CASSPTPGQGPYEQYF. The CDR3 DNA follows: TGTGCCAGCAGCCCAACCCCGGGACAGGGCCCCTACGAGCAGTACTTC. Together with reference TRBV11-2 and TRBJ2-7, the CDR3 gives the full variable domain: EAGVAQSPRYKIIEKRQSVAFWCNPISGHATLYWYQQILGQGPKLLIQFQNNGVVDDSQLPKDRFSAERLKGVDSTLKIQPAKLEDSAVYLCASSPTPGQGPYEQYFGPGTRLTVT.

This chain joins TRBV5-6 and TRBJ2-5; 11 bases map to TRBD2. Trimming cost V 4 bases and J 1 base; bases outside gene matches: 3. CDR3 size: 15 residues. Per germline, CDR1 SGHDT and CDR2 YYEEEE. The CDR3 loop is CASSLGTSGQETQYF. The CDR3 bases are TGTGCCAGCAGCCTCGGGACTAGCGGCCAAGAGACCCAGTACTTC.

V and J are TRBV10-3 and TRBJ1-2; tentative D call: TRBD1 (5 bases). Germline-derived CDR1 and CDR2 are ENHRY and SYGVKD. Trimming removed 0 bases from V and 9 bases from J, with 14 bases in between. The CDR3 runs to 14 residues. The CDR3 DNA sequence: TGTGCCATCAGTGAGTCTTGGGGGGGAATCCGCTACACCTTC. This encodes CAISESWGGIRYTF.

The chain uses TRBV18 and TRBJ1-2, with a possible D match to TRBD1 (6 bases). V was cut by 6 bases and J by 1 base, with 9 bases left in between. Per the germline V gene, CDR1 is KGHSH and CDR2 is LQKENI. The CDR3 runs to 13 residues. The CDR3 sequence is CASSGQINYGYTF. For the CDR3, the DNA is TGTGCCAGCTCTGGACAGATTAACTATGGCTACACCTTC.